These 9 T cell receptor beta chains share one sample of origin, sequenced in a study of response to subunit inactivated influenza vaccine (dated by TCRdb to between 2018 and 2020). Libraries came from RT-PCR. Sequenced using an Illumina HiSeq 2500. In-frame beta chains were kept once TCRdb had trimmed the public reads at Q25 with fastp and called clones with MiXCR. Merged by CDR3 protein, the rows form single entries marked with the most common genes and DNA. Present in this sample are 650,000 to 800,000 distinct CDR3 sequences, around 13% of which were seen just once. Approximately 7% of the sample is held by the ten biggest clonotypes. Material: PBMCs from blood, obtained 14 days before vaccination. The source of these receptors is a man aged 45-60 years who received an inactivated influenza vaccine. Donor details come from another sample of the same person, matched by shared clones.

In this sample, this clonotype turned up many times. V usage is TRBV20-1 and J usage is TRBJ2-5; 15 nucleotides match TRBD2. Germline CDR1 DFQATT, CDR2 SNEGSKA (reference sequence). The CDR3 extends over 17 amino acids. J lost 5 bases, V lost 4 bases, and 11 bases had no gene match. The CDR3 is CSATPTGLAGGGETQYF. The CDR3 DNA follows: TGCAGTGCTACCCCGACGGGACTAGCGGGAGGCGGTGAGACCCAGTACTTC.

This clonotype was counted only a few times. The rearrangement uses TRBV7-9 and TRBJ2-1, with D tentatively TRBD1 or TRBD2 (5 bases each). Trimming pared 8 bases from V and 3 bases from J, leaving 11 bases between. This CDR3 region has 13 residues. Germline assignment: CDR1 SEHNR and CDR2 FQNEAQ (reference sequence). CDR3 loop: CASGTVFYNEQFF. The DNA of the CDR3 is TGTGCCAGCGGGACCGTTTTCTACAATGAGCAGTTCTTC.

The rearrangement links TRBV3-1 to TRBJ2-1; D might be TRBD1 or TRBD2, each matching 5 bases. From germline, CDR1 is LGHDT and CDR2 YNNKEL (reference sequence). The CDR3 loop spans 15 amino acids. V shed 4 bases and J shed 4 bases, with 14 bases lying between them. This CDR3 reads CASSPRQRIYNEQFF. CDR3 nucleotides: TGTGCCAGCAGCCCTCGACAGCGGATATACAATGAGCAGTTCTTC.

This clonotype has ten or more counts. The gene calls are TRBV11-2 and TRBJ2-3, with 8 nucleotides matching TRBD2. The CDR3 is 15 amino acids. The germline CDR1 and CDR2 sequences are SGHAT and FQNNGV. Trimming cost V 4 bases and J 5 bases; bases outside gene matches: 8. The CDR3, as DNA: TGTGCCAGCAGCTCACGGGCGGGGGGTCAAGATACGCAGTATTTT. Translation gives CASSSRAGGQDTQYF.

This clonotype appeared a few times. The chain couples TRBV12-3 or TRBV12-4 to TRBJ2-2, with TRBD1 matching over 8 bases. V dropped 6 bases and J dropped 3; count of bases not matched to a gene: 6. The CDR3 covers 15 residues. Here the CDR3 DNA reads TGTGCCAGCAGAAAAGCGACAGGGGACACCGGGGAGCTGTTTTTT. As protein: CASRKATGDTGELFF.

Only a few counts were recorded for this clonotype. The chain has TRBV3-1 and TRBJ1-6; TRBD1 might be the D (6 bases). The V gene lost 4 bases and the J gene lost 9 bases, with 13 bases spanning the gap. The CDR3 runs 14 residues. The germline V gene encodes CDR1 LGHDT and CDR2 YNNKEL (reference sequence). The CDR3 is CASSPPGVSSPLHF. CDR3 bases: TGTGCCAGCAGCCCCCCAGGGGTTAGTTCACCCCTCCACTTT.

The chain is built from TRBV4-3 and TRBJ1-2, with D maybe TRBD1 (6 bases). Germline V gives CDR1 LGHNA, CDR2 YSLEER. The CDR3 length is 14 residues. The germline V and J ends were trimmed by 0 bases and 2 bases, with 7 bases remaining between them. The CDR3 is CASSQDTGNYGYTF. CDR3 in DNA: TGCGCCAGCAGCCAAGATACAGGGAACTATGGCTACACCTTC.

V is TRBV12-3 or TRBV12-4 and J is TRBJ2-1, with TRBD2 identical over 9 bases. V was pared by 5 bases and J by 3 bases, with 5 bases of the junction left unmatched. The CDR3 totals 15 residues. CDR3 DNA sequence: TGTGCCAGCAGTCAAGCGGGAGGTGGCTACAATGAGCAGTTCTTC. It encodes CASSQAGGGYNEQFF.

This clonotype has a handful of counts. The chain joins TRBV20-1 to TRBJ2-7, with a weak D call TRBD2 (6 bases). Germline CDR1 is DFQATT and CDR2 is SNEGSKA (reference sequence). V lost 5 bases to trimming and J lost 0 bases, with 14 bases between them. CDR3 length: 14 residues. The CDR3 DNA reads as TGCAGTGCTCAGCGCGGGACTTACTCCTACGAGCAGTACTTC. Encoded protein: CSAQRGTYSYEQYF.